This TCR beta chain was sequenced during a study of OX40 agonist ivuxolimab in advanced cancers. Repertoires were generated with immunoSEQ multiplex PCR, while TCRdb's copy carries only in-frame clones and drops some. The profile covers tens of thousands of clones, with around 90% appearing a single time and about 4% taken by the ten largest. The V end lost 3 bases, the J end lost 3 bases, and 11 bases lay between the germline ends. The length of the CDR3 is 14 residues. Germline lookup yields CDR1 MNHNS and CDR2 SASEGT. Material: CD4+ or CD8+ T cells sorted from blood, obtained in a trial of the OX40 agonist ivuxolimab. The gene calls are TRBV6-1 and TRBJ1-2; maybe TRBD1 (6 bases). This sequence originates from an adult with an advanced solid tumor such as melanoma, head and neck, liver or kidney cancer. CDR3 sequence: CASSDRTVDYGYTF. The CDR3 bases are TGTGCCAGCAGTGACAGGACAGTTGACTATGGCTACACCTTC.